This TCR beta chain was captured in a study of shared clonotypes between healthy human individuals. Whole-study context: CD8 memory received one plate per donor, CD8 naive two, CD4 memory three and CD4 naive three.

Trimming pared 4 bases from V and 4 bases from J, leaving 16 bases between. Germline CDR1 and CDR2: SEHNR and FQNEAQ (reference sequence). The length of the CDR3 is 16 residues. With respect to this clone: Its antigen is unknown.

Study observations and caveats: In having few donors, the study represented limited genetic and exposure-history diversity. Memory subsets had estimated richness that was generally smaller than that of naive subsets.

Naive CD8 cells comprised CD45RO-negative, CCR7-positively selected cells, excluding terminally differentiated effector memory CD45RA+ cells. TCRdb's copy holds only in-frame clones and misses some; the assay was immunoSEQ multiplex PCR. The sample has about 1.9 million clones, 80% to 95% seen once; the top ten hold 1.5% to 2%. This chain links TRBV7-9 with TRBJ2-2; a weak D match, TRBD2 (5 bases). The clonotype comes from a man aged 18 to 29 in good health. Some clones in this sample may be carry-over from other donors' samples. The sample taken for sequencing was naive CD8+ T cells from PBMCs. As DNA, the CDR3 is TGTGCCAGCAGCTCCCTAGCCCCCCCAGTCACCGGGGAGCTGTTTTTT. Protein sequence: CASSSLAPPVTGELFF.